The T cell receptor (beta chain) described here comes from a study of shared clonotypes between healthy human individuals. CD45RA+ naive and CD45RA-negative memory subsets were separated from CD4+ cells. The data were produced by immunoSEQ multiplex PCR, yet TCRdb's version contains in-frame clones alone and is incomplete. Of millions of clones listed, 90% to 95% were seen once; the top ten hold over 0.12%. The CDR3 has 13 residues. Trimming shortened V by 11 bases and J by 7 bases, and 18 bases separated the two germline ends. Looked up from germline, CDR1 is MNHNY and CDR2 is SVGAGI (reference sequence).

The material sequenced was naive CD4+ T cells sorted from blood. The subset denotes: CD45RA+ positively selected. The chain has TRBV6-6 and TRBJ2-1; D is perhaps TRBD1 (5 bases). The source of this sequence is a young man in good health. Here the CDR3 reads CAGATSSSNEQFF. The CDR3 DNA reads TGTGCCGGGGCGACATCCTCCTCTAATGAGCAGTTCTTC.